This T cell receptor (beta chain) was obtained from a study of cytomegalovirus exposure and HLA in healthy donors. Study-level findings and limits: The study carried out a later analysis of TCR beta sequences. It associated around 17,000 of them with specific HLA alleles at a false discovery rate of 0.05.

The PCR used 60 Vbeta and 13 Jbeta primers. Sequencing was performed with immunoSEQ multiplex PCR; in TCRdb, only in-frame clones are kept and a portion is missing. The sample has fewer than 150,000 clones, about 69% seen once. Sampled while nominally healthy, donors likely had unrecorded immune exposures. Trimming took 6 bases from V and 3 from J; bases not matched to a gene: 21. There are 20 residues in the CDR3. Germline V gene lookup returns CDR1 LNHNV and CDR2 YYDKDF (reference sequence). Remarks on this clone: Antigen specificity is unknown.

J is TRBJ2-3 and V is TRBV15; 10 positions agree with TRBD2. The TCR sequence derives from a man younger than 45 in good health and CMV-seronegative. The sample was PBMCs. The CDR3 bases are TGTGCCACCAGAAAAGCGCGGCAACTAGCGGGAAGCGGTAGGACAGATACGCAGTATTTT. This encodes CATRKARQLAGSGRTDTQYF.